This T cell receptor (beta chain) is drawn from a study of T cells in Graves' hyperthyroidism and ophthalmopathy. The CDR3 is 14 amino acids. The V end was cut by 3 bases, the J end by 3 bases, with 13 bases between. CDR1 and CDR2 from the germline V gene are SGDLS and YYNGEE. RNA transcripts provided the source from which TCR beta CDR3 regions were amplified. TCR CDR3 underwent first-round RT-PCR with the HTBI primer set. TCRdb re-derived calls from the multiplex PCR reads in MiXCR, one entry per CDR3 protein. The data contain about 760,000 distinct CDR3 sequences, around a third of them seen just once; the ten biggest clones take up roughly 31%. This clonotype was detected ten times or more.

The specimen was blood. The rearrangement links TRBV9 to TRBJ2-7; a weak D match, TRBD1 (6 bases). The receptor was derived from a woman aged 40 to 49 with Graves' hyperthyroidism. In DNA form, the CDR3 reads TGTGCCAGCAGCGATGGACAGTGGGACTACGAGCAGTACTTC. Protein: CASSDGQWDYEQYF.